This T cell receptor (beta chain) was observed in a study of kidney transplant recipient with SARS-CoV-2 infection. The CDR3 contains 17 residues. Looked up from germline, CDR1 is MDHEN and CDR2 is SYDVKM. V shed 4 bases and J 5 bases; nucleotides not matched to a gene: 8. This clonotype was picked up many times. TCRdb redid the calling of the reads with MiXCR, one entry per CDR3 protein. Among roughly 230,000 distinct CDR3 sequences listed, 25% to 30% were seen once. The material was a blood sample, obtained at baseline and around day 110 from a kidney transplant recipient. The V gene is TRBV28, the J gene TRBJ1-6; TRBD1 aligns across 10 bases. The source of this sequence is a male patient younger than 45 who had COVID-19 and was a kidney transplant recipient. Some T cells may have come from the graft donor. In DNA form, the CDR3 reads TGTGCCAGCAGTTCCCTGGGACAGGGGAAAGATAATTCACCCCTCCACTTT. Its translation is CASSSLGQGKDNSPLHF.